The 3 T cell receptor beta chains below all came from one sample that was sequenced in a study of T cells in Graves' hyperthyroidism and ophthalmopathy. The investigators amplified TCR beta CDR3 regions from RNA transcripts. The TCR CDR3 was amplified in a first-round RT-PCR using the HTBI primer set. TCRdb called the multiplex PCR reads again in MiXCR, with one record for every CDR3 protein. The sample lists fewer than 650,000 distinct CDR3 sequences; 13% to 15% were seen once. Sequencing was carried out using blood. Receptors originate from a woman aged 18 to 35 with Graves' ophthalmopathy.

V and J are TRBV6-6 and TRBJ2-5; 12 nucleotides line up with TRBD2. Germline loops: CDR1 MNHNY, CDR2 SVGAGI (reference sequence). The CDR3 spans 19 residues. Trimming cost V 0 bases and J 5 bases; bases outside gene matches: 13. The CDR3 reads CASSYSTSTPGTSGETQYF. The CDR3 region has the DNA TGTGCCAGCAGTTACTCGACCTCAACCCCCGGGACTAGCGGGGAGACCCAGTACTTC.

This clonotype was detected only a few times. This chain connects TRBV20-1 to TRBJ1-3, with D perhaps matching TRBD1 (6 bases). Trimming left V 4 bases short and J 7 bases short, with 17 bases between. This CDR3 spans 14 amino acids. Germline V gene sequence: CDR1 DFQATT, CDR2 SNEGSKA (reference sequence). The CDR3: CSAITGILANTIYF. The CDR3, as DNA: TGCAGTGCTATTACAGGGATCTTGGCGAACACCATATATTTT.

The chain couples TRBV2 to TRBJ1-2; a possible D gene is TRBD1 (5 bases). The CDR3 runs to 15 residues. CDR1 and CDR2 (germline): SNHLY, FYNNEI. With 3 bases removed from V and 5 bases from J, the gap between germline ends came to 16 bases. This CDR3 reads CASSEPWGSGYGYTF. Here the CDR3 DNA reads TGTGCCAGCAGTGAGCCTTGGGGCTCGGGGTATGGCTACACCTTC.